The 2 T cell receptor beta chains listed next were all sequenced from one sample in a study of cytomegalovirus exposure and HLA in healthy donors. A multiplex PCR was run with 60 Vbeta primers and 13 Jbeta primers. Using immunoSEQ multiplex PCR, the repertoire was profiled, and TCRdb retains in-frame clones only, with some absent. The table has about 130,000 clones, under 90% seen once. The sequenced material came from PBMCs. The receptors originated from a woman aged 40 to 55 in good health and CMV-seropositive.

The chain combines TRBV6-6 with TRBJ2-7; 9 bases are a match to TRBD1. The junction had 10 bases not matched to a gene; V was cut back by 2 bases and J by 5 bases. The germline CDR1 and CDR2 sequences are MNHNY and SVGAGI (reference sequence). The CDR3 is made up of 16 amino acids. CDR3 region: CASSYPLGQGKHEQYF. In DNA form, the CDR3 reads TGTGCCAGCAGTTACCCCCTCGGACAGGGGAAGCACGAGCAGTACTTC.

This clone was counted between two and nine times. This CDR3 is CASSEFGTGSSGANVLTF. The CDR3 DNA reads as TGTGCCAGCAGTGAATTTGGGACAGGGAGCTCTGGGGCCAACGTCCTGACTTTC. The rearrangement links TRBV2 to TRBJ2-6; TRBD1 matches 9 bases. The CDR3 contains 18 residues. The J segment lost 0 bases and the V segment lost 2 bases, leaving 5 bases of the junction unmatched. Germline lookup yields CDR1 SNHLY and CDR2 FYNNEI. The full variable domain, completed using reference TRBV2 and TRBJ2-6, is EPEVTQTPSHQVTQMGQEVILRCVPISNHLYFYWYRQILGQKVEFLVSFYNNEISEKSEIFDDQFSVERPDGSNFTLKIRSTKLEDSAMYFCASSEFGTGSSGANVLTFGAGSRLTVL.